This TCR beta chain came from a study of OX40 agonist ivuxolimab in advanced cancers. Study-level points and caveats: Relative to CD4+ cells, CD8+ T cells on average had more expanded clones. At 0.1 to 3.0 mg/kg and by week 6, clonal expansion occurred in CD4+ and CD8+ blood T cells. Some nonresponders additionally presented with little normalized T-cell clonal expansion.

Comment on this clone: Its cognate antigen is unknown.

TCRdb keeps only in-frame clones here, not all; method: immunoSEQ multiplex PCR. This table holds roughly 69,000 clones, about four fifths found once. This CDR3 contains 15 residues. Germline V gene sequence: CDR1 SGHNT, CDR2 YYREEE (reference sequence). Trimming removed 0 bases from V and 2 bases from J, with 10 bases in between. This sequence was found in an adult with an advanced solid tumor such as melanoma, head and neck, liver or kidney cancer. The starting material was CD4+ or CD8+ T cells sorted from blood, obtained in a trial of the OX40 agonist ivuxolimab. This chain links TRBV5-4 with TRBJ2-3; D may be TRBD1 (5 bases). The CDR3: CASSLAPGHTDTQYF. DNA of the CDR3: TGTGCCAGCAGCTTGGCACCAGGGCACACAGATACGCAGTATTTT. Full variable domain (remainder filled in from reference TRBV5-4 and TRBJ2-3): ETGVTQSPTHLIKTRGQQVTLRCSSQSGHNTVSWYQQALGQGPQFIFQYYREEENGRGNFPPRFSGLQFPNYSSELNVNALELDDSALYLCASSLAPGHTDTQYFGPGTRLTVL.